Here is one T cell receptor (beta chain) with its context. The authors' processing: Amplification of reference gene primers was used by the study to estimate nucleated cell counts. The protocol was immunoSEQ multiplex PCR, while the TCRdb copy is restricted to in-frame clones and leaves out a portion. D and trimming were read from the DNA, whereas the V and J calls and clone size are those reported in that table. This table holds about 98,000 clones, roughly four fifths found once. This specimen belongs to a study of blood T cell repertoires in COVID-19. Study background: Italy, Spain and the United States were the sources of the convalescent and acute COVID-19 samples. PBMCs, B-cell-depleted T cells, or T cells provided the cDNA or gDNA that made up the material.

Germline CDR1 reads MNHEY; CDR2 reads SMNVEV (reference sequence). The germline V and J ends were trimmed by 7 bases and 4 bases, with 13 bases remaining between them. The CDR3 runs to 14 residues. Material: peripheral blood. The chain recombines TRBV27 with TRBJ2-2, with TRBD1 as a possible D gene (5 bases). The receptor's source is a man aged 40-50 years with active or convalescent COVID-19. CDR3 residues: CASTRQGSTGELFF. The CDR3, as DNA: TGTGCCAGCACCCGGCAGGGAAGCACCGGGGAGCTGTTTTTT.